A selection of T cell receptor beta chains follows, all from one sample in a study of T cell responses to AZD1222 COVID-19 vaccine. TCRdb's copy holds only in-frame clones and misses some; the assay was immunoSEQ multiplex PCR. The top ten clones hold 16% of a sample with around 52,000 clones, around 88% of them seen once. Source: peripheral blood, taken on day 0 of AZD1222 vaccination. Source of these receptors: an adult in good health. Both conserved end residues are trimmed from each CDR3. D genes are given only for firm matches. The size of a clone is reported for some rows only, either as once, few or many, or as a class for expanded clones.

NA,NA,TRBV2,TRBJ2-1,ASNGWSGNEQF
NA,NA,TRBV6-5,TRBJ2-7,ASSYSSGASYEQY
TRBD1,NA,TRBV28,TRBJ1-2,ASSPYPGTGYGYT
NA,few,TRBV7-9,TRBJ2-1,ASSLLSSYNEQF
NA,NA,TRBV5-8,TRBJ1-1,ASMTANTEAF
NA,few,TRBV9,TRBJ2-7,ASSRAGQSYEQY
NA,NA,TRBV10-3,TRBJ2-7,AISESRAGYLKLSSYEQY
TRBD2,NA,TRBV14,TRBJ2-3,ASSSKSGTHYTDTQY
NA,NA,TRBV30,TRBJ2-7,AWSLSVYEQY
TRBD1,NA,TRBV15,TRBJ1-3,ATSRDSGGAGNTIY
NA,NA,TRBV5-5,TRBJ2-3,ASSLAGGPDTQY
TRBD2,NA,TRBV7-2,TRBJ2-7,ASSLPGLADYEQY
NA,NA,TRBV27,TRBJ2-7,ASSLWSIPNHEQY
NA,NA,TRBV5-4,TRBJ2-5,ASSLRETQY
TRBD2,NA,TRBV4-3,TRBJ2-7,ASSQDSGLGSYYEQY
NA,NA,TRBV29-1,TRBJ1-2,SVGVGGNYGYT
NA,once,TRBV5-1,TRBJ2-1,ASSFGRVSSYNEQF
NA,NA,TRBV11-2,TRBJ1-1,ASSPNHAVEAF
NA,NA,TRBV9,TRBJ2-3,ASSVGDTQY
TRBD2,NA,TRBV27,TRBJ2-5,ASSLRRGYQETQY
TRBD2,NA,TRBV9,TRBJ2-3,ASSVSGRALTDTQY
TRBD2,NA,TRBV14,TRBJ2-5,ASSQVKAGGETQY
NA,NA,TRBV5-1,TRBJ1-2,ASSPTGFRYGYT
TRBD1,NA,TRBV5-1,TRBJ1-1,ASSFQGGGTEAF
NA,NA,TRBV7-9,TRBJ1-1,ASTPAGNTEAF
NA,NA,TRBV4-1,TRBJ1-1,ASSQETPNTEAF
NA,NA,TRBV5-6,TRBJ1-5,ASSLGGALSSNQPQH
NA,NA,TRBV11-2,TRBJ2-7,ASSLELAAYEQY